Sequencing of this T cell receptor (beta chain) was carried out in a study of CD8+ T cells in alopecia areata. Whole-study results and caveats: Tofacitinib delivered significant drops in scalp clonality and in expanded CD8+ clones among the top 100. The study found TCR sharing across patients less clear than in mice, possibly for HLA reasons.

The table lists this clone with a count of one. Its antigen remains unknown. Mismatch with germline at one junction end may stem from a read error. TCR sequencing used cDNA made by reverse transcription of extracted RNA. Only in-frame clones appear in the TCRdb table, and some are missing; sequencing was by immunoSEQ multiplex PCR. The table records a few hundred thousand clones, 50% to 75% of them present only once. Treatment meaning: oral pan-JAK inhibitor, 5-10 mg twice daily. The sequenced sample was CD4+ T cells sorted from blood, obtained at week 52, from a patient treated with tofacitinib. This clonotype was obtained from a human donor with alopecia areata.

Written as DNA, the CDR3 is TGTGCCAGCAGTCGGGACAGGGGGCTCACTGAAGCCTTCTTT. This encodes CASSRDRGLTEAFF. The chain carries TRBV6-5 and TRBJ1-1; 12 nucleotides agree with TRBD1. The CDR3 extends over 14 amino acids. Germline V lookup: CDR1 MNHEY, CDR2 SVGAGI.